The clone carrying this TCR beta chain was seen many times. TCR cDNA, made by 5'RACE template switching, carried an added universal primer site and UMIs. From the 5' RACE reads, TCRdb called clonotypes with MiXCR, one entry per CDR3 protein. This table holds tens of thousands of distinct CDR3 sequences, roughly 4.5% found once. This CDR3 spans 17 amino acids. V shed 4 bases and J 4 bases; nucleotides not matched to a gene: 14. Germline V lookup: CDR1 MDHEN, CDR2 SYDVKM. The sample is drawn from a study of T cells after yellow fever vaccination. General study points: Contaminating bulk clonotypes could be abundant in FACS-sorted repertoires.

This receptor was taken from a man aged 18 to 30 who received the YFV17D yellow fever vaccine. Sequencing was performed on PBMCs, either bulk or a sorted T-cell subset (CD4+, CD8+, memory, or dextramer-sorted; not recorded which), taken on the day of the yellow fever booster vaccination. The chain is built from TRBV28 and TRBJ1-1, with 8 bases aligning to TRBD1. The CDR3 nucleotides read TGTGCCAGCAGTTCACCGGCCTCAGGGGGCACGGTCACTGAAGCTTTCTTT. This sequence encodes CASSSPASGGTVTEAFF. The full variable domain, rest sourced from reference TRBV28 and TRBJ1-1, is DVKVTQSSRYLVKRTGEKVFLECVQDMDHENMFWYRQDPGLGLRLIYFSYDVKMKEKGDIPEGYSVSREKKERFSLILESASTNQTSMYLCASSSPASGGTVTEAFFGQGTRLTVV.